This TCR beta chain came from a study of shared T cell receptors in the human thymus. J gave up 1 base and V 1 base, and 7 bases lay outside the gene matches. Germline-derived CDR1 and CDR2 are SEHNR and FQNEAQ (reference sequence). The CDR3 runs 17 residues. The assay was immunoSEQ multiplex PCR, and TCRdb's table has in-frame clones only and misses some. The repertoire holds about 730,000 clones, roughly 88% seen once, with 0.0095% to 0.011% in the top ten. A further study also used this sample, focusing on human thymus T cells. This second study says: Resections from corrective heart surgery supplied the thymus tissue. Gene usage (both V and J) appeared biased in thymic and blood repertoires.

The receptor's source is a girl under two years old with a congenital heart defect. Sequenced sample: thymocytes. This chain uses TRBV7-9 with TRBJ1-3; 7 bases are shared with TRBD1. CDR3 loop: CASSLGCGQESGNTIYF. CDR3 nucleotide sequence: TGTGCCAGCAGCTTAGGATGTGGACAGGAGTCTGGAAACACCATATATTTT.